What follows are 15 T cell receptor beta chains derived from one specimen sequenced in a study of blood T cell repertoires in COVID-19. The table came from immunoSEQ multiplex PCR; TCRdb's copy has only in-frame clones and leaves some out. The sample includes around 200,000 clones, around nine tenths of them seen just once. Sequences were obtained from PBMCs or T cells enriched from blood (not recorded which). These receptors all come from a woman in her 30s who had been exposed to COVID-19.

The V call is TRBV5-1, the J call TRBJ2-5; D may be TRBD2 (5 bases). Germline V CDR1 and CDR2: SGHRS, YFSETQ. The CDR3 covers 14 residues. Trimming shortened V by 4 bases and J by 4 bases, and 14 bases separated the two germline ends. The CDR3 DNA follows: TGCGCCAGCAGCGATACTAGGAGTCCAGAGACCCAGTACTTC. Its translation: CASSDTRSPETQYF.

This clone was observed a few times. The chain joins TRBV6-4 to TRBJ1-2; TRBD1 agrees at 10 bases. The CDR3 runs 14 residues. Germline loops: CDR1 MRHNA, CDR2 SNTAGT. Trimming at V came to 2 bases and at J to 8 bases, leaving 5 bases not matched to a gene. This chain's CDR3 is CASSDPGTGEGYTF. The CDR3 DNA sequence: TGTGCCAGCAGTGACCCCGGGACAGGGGAAGGCTACACCTTC.

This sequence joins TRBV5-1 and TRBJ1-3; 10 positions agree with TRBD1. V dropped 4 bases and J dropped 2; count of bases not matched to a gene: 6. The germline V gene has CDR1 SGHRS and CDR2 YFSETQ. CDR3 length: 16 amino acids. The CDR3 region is CASSARTGGTGNTIYF. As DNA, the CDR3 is TGCGCCAGCAGCGCCCGGACAGGGGGGACTGGAAACACCATATATTTT.

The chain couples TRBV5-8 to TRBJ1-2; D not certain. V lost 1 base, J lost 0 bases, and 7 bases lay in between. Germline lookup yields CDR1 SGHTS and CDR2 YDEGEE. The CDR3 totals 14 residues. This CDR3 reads CASSLRLTNYGYTF. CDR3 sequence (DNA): TGTGCCAGCAGCTTGAGACTTACTAACTATGGCTACACCTTC.

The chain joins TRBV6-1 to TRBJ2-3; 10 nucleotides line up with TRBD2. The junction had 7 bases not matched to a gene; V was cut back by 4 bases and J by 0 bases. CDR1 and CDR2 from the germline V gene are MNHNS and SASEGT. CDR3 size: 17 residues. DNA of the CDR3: TGTGCCAGCAGTGGGGTACTAGCGGGGTCAAGCACAGATACGCAGTATTTT. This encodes CASSGVLAGSSTDTQYF.

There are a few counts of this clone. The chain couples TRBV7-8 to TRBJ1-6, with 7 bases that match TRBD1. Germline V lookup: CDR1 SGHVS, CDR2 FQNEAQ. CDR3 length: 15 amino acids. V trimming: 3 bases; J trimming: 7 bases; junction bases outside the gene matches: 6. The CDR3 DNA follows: TGTGCCAGCAGCTTTATGGGGACAGAAAATTCACCCCTCCACTTT. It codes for CASSFMGTENSPLHF.

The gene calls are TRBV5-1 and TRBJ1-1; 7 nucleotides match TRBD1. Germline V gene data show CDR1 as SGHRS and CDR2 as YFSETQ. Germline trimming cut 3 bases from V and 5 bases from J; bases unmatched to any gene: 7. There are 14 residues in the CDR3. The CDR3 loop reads CASSSLTGTTEAFF. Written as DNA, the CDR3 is TGCGCCAGCAGCTCTTTGACAGGGACGACTGAAGCTTTCTTT. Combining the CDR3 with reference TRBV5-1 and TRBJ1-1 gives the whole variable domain KAGVTQTPRYLIKTRGQQVTLSCSPISGHRSVSWYQQTPGQGLQFLFEYFSETQRNKGNFPGRFSGRQFSNSRSEMNVSTLELGDSALYLCASSSLTGTTEAFFGQGTRLTVV.

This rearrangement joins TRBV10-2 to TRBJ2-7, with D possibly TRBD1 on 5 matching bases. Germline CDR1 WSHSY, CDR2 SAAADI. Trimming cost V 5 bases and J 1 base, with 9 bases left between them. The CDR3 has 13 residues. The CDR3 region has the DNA TGCGCCAGCAGTTCAGGGTTATCCTACGAGCAGTACTTC. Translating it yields CASSSGLSYEQYF.

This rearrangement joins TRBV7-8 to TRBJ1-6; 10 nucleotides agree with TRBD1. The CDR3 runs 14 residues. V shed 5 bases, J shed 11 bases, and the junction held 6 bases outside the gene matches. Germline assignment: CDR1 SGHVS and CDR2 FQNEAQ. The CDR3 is CASSEPGQGPPLHF. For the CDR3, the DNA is TGTGCCAGCAGCGAACCGGGACAGGGGCCACCCCTCCACTTT.

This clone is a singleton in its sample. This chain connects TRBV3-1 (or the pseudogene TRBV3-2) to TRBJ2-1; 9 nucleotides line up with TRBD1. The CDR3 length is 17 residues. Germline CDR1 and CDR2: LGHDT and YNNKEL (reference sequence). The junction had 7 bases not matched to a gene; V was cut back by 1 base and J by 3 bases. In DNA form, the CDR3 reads TGTGCCAGCAGCCAAGGGAGGACAGGGGTGGTCTACAATGAGCAGTTCTTC. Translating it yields CASSQGRTGVVYNEQFF.

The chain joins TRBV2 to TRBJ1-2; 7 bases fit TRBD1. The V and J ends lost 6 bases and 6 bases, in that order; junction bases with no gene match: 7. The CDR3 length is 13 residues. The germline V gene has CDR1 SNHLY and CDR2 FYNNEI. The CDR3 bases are TGTGCCAGCAGCGCGACAGGGATTGATGGCTACACCTTC. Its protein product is CASSATGIDGYTF.

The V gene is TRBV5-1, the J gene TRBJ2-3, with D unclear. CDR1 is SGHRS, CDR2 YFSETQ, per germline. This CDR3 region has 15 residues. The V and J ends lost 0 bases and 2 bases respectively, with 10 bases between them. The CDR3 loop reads CASSLAPTNTDTQYF. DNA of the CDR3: TGCGCCAGCAGCTTGGCCCCCACTAACACAGATACGCAGTATTTT.

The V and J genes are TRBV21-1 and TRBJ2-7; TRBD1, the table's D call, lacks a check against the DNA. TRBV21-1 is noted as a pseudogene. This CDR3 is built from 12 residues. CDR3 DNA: TGTGCCAGCAGCAAAGAGGGGGCCGAGCAGTACTTC. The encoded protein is CASSKEGAEQYF.

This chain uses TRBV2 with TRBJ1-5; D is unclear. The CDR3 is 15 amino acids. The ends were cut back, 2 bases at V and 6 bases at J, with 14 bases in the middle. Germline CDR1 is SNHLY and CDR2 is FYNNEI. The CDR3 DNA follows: TGTGCCAGCAGTGAACCCTCAAAGCGAGGTCAGCCCCAGCATTTT. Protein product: CASSEPSKRGQPQHF.

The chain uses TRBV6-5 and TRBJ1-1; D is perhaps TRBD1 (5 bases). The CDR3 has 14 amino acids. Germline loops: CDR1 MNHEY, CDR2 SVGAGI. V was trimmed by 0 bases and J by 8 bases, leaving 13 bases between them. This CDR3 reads CASSYSYGQGEAFF. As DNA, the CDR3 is TGTGCCAGCAGTTACTCGTATGGGCAGGGAGAAGCTTTCTTT.